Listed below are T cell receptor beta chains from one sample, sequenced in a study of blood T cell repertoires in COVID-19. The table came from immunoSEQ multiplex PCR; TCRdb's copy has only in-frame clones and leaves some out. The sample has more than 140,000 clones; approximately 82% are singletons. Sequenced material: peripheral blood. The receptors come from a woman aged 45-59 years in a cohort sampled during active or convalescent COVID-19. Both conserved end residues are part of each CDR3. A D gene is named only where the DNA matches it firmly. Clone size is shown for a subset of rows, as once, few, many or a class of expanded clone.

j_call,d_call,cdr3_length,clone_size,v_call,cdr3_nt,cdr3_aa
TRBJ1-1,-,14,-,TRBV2,TGTGCCAGCAGGGCGGACAACTGGAACACTGAAGCTTTCTTT,CASRADNWNTEAFF
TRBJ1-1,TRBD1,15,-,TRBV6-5,TGTGCCAGCAGCTATAGGGACAGGGGGGACACTGAAGCTTTCTTT,CASSYRDRGDTEAFF
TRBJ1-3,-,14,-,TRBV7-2,TGTGCCAGCAGCTTAAACAGGGCTGGAAACACCATATATTTT,CASSLNRAGNTIYF
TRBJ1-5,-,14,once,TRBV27,TGTGCCAGCAGTCTCCGGACAGGCAATCAGCCCCAGCATTTT,CASSLRTGNQPQHF
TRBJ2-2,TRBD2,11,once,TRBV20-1,TGCAGTGCTAGCGGGGGGAGGGAGCTGTTTTTT,CSASGGRELFF
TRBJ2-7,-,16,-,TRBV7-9,TGTGCCAGCAGCCCCGGAGGCGGTCCCGCGGCCTACGAGCAGTACTTC,CASSPGGGPAAYEQYF
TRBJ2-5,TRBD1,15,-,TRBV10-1,TGCGCCAGCAGTGAGCGTGGGACAGCCCAAGAGACCCAGTACTTC,CASSERGTAQETQYF
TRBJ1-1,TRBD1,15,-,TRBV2,TGTGCCAGCAGACAAGTGACAGGGGGGAACACTGAAGCTTTCTTT,CASRQVTGGNTEAFF
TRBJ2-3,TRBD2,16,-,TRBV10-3,TGTGCCATCAGCAGAAGGGCGGGGGGGGACGGAGATACGCAGTATTTT,CAISRRAGGDGDTQYF
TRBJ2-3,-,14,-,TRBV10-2,TGCGCCAGCAGGTACGGGTGGGGCACAGATACGCAGTATTTT,CASRYGWGTDTQYF
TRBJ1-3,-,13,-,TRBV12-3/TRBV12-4,TGTGCCAGCAGTTTCTACTCTGGAAACACCATATATTTT,CASSFYSGNTIYF
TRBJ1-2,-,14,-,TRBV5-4,TGTGCCAGCAGCCCCCGGGGGGGGGACTATGGCTACACCTTC,CASSPRGGDYGYTF
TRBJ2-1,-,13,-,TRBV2,TGTGCCAGCAGTGAAGGTACCTACAATGAGCAGTTCTTC,CASSEGTYNEQFF
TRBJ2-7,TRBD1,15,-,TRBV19,TGTGCCAGTAGTAATCCGACAGGGTCGGGGAGCGAGCAGTACTTC,CASSNPTGSGSEQYF
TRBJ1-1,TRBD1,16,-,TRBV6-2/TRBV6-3,TGTGCCAGCAGCAGCACGAGGGGGGACAGCCATTTGCAAGCTTTCTTT,CASSSTRGDSHLQAFF
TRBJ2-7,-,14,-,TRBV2,TGTGCCAGCAGTCGCCCTAGACTAGTCTACGAGCAGTACTTC,CASSRPRLVYEQYF
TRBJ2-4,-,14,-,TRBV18,TGTGCCAGCTCCCCCGGCAGGGGATTTGACATTCAGTACTTC,CASSPGRGFDIQYF
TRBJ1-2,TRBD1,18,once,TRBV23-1,TGCGCCAGCAGTCAAGGCGCAGGGGGCCTCACGGACTATGATGGCTACACCTTC,CASSQGAGGLTDYDGYTF
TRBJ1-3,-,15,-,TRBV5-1,TGCGCCAGCAGCTTGGTCCAGGGGTCGGGAAACACCATATATTTT,CASSLVQGSGNTIYF
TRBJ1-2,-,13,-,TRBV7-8,TGTGCCAGCAGCTTTGACCGCGCTAGAGGCTACACCTTC,CASSFDRARGYTF
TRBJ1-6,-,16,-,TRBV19,TGTGCCAGCAAGGGCGGCGGGGGGATGGATAATTCACCCCTCCACTTT,CASKGGGGMDNSPLHF
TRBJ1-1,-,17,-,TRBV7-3,TGTGCCAGCAGCCAAGATGGTCAGGGGTTTCGATTGGGTGAAGCTTTCTTT,CASSQDGQGFRLGEAFF
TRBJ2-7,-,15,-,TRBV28,TGTGCCAGCAGTTTAAGTTTGGGCTCCACCTACGAGCAGTACTTC,CASSLSLGSTYEQYF
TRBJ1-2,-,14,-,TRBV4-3,TGCGCCAGCAGCCAAGATCCAGGGTCCTATGGCTACACCTTC,CASSQDPGSYGYTF
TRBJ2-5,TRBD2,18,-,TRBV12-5,TGTGCTAGTGGTTTGGTACGGCTAGCGGGGGGGCCGTTAGAGACCCAGTACTTC,CASGLVRLAGGPLETQYF
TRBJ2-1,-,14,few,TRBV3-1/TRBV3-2,TGTGCCAGCAGCCAATCAGAGACGACAAATGAGCAGTTCTTC,CASSQSETTNEQFF
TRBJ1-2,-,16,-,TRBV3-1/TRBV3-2,TGTGCCAGCAGCCAAGATGGGGGACAATTGTCCCATGGCTACACCTTC,CASSQDGGQLSHGYTF
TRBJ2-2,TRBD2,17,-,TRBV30,TGTGCCTGGAGTGTAGCGGGGGGGCCAGTTCTTTCCGGGGAGCTGTTTTTT,CAWSVAGGPVLSGELFF
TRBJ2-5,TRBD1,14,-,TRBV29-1,TGCAGCCTATCCTCTGACAGGGTTGTACAGACCCAGTACTTC,CSLSSDRVVQTQYF
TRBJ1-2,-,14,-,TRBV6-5,TGTGCCAGCACCGGGGGGCTGGGTAGCTATGGCTACACCTTC,CASTGGLGSYGYTF
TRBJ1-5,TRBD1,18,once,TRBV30,TGTGCCTGGAGTGTTCGGGACAGGGGGCATTTGGGGAATCAGCCCCAGCATTTT,CAWSVRDRGHLGNQPQHF
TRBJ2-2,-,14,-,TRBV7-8,TGTGCCAGCAGCTTAAGCGGGAACACCGGGGAGCTGTTTTTT,CASSLSGNTGELFF
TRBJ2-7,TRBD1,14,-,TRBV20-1,TGCAGTGCTAGTAGACAGGGCTTCTCCTACGAGCAGTACTTC,CSASRQGFSYEQYF
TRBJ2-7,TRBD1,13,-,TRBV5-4,TGTGCCAGCAGCCCTGACAGGGTCGGGGAGCAGTACTTC,CASSPDRVGEQYF
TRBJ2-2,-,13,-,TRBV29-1,TGCAGCGTCTTTATACAGGGTACCGGGGAGCTGTTTTTT,CSVFIQGTGELFF
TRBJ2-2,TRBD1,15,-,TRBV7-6,TGTGCCAGCAGCTTATGGACAGGAGGAACCGGGGAGCTGTTTTTT,CASSLWTGGTGELFF
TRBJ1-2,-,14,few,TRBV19,TGTGCCAGTAGTATGTGGGGACACCTAAGTGGCTACACCTTC,CASSMWGHLSGYTF
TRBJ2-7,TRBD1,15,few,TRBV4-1,TGCGCCAGCAGCCGCGATAGGACAGGGGGCAGAGTACAGTACTTC,CASSRDRTGGRVQYF
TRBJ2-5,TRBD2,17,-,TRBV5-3,TGTGCCAGAAGCCCTGCCCGACTAGCGGGGGGGAAAGAGACCCAGTACTTC,CARSPARLAGGKETQYF
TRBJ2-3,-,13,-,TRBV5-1,TGCGCCAGCAGGGGACTTGTCACAGATACGCAGTATTTT,CASRGLVTDTQYF
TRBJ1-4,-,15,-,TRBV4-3,TGCGCCAGCAGCCAAGATCTTCAGGGGTGGGAAAAACTGTTTTTT,CASSQDLQGWEKLFF
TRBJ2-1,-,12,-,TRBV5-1,TGCGCCAGCAGCTTGACGACAAATGAGCAGTTCTTC,CASSLTTNEQFF
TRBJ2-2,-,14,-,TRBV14,TGTGCCAGCAGCTCTGCCCGGTACACCGGGGAGCTGTTTTTT,CASSSARYTGELFF
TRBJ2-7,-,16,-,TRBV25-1,TGTGCCAGCAGTGAATGGGGCGGACCCACGATCGGGGAGCAGTACTTC,CASSEWGGPTIGEQYF
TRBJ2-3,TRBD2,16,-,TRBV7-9,TGTGCCAGCAGCTTAAGACTAGCGGGGGCCACAGATACGCAGTATTTT,CASSLRLAGATDTQYF
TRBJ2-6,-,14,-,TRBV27,TGTGCCAGCAGGAGGCACTCTGGGGCCAACGTCCTGACTTTC,CASRRHSGANVLTF
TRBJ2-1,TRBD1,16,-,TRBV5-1,TGCGCCAGCAGCTTGGGACAGGGGGTCGTGTACAATGAGCAGTTCTTC,CASSLGQGVVYNEQFF